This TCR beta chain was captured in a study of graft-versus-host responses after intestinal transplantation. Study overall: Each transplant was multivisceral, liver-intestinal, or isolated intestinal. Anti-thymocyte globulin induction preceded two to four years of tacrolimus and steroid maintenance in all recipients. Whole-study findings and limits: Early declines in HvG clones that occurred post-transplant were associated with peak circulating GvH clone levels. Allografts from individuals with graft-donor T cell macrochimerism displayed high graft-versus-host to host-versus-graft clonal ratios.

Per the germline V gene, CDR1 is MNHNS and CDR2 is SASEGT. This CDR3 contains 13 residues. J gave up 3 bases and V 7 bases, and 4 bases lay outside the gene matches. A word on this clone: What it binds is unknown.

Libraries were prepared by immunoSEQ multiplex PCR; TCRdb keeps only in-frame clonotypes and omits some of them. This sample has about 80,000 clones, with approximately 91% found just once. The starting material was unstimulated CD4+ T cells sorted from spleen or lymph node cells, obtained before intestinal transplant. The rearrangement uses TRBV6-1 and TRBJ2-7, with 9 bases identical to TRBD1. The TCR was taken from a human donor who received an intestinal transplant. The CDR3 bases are TGTGCCAGCACTATGACAGGGGGCTACGAGCAGTACTTC. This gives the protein CASTMTGGYEQYF.